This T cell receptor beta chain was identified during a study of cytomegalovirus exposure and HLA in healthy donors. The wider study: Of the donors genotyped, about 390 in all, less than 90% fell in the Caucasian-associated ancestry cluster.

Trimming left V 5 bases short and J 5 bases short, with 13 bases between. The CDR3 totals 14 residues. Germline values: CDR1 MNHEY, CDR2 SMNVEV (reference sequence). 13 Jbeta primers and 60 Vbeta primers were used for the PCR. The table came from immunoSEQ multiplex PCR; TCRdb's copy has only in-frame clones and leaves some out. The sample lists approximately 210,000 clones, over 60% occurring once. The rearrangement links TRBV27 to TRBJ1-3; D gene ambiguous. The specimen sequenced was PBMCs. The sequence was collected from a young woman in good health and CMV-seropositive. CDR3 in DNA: TGTGCCAGCAGTGTCCACAGTATACGAAACACCATATATTTT. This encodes CASSVHSIRNTIYF.